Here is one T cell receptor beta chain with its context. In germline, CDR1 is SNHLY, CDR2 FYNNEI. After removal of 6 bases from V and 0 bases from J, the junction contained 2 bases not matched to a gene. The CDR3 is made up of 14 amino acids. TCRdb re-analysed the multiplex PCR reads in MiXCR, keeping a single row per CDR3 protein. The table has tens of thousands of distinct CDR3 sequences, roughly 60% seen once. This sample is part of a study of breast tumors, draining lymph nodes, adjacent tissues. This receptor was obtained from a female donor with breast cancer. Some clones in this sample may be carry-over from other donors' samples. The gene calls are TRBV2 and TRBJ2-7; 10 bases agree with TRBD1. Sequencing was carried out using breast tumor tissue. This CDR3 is CASSRTGGSYEQYF. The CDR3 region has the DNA TGTGCCAGCAGCCGGACAGGGGGCTCCTACGAGCAGTACTTC. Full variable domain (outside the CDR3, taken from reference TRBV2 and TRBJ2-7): EPEVTQTPSHQVTQMGQEVILRCVPISNHLYFYWYRQILGQKVEFLVSFYNNEISEKSEIFDDQFSVERPDGSNFTLKIRSTKLEDSAMYFCASSRTGGSYEQYFGPGTRLTVT.